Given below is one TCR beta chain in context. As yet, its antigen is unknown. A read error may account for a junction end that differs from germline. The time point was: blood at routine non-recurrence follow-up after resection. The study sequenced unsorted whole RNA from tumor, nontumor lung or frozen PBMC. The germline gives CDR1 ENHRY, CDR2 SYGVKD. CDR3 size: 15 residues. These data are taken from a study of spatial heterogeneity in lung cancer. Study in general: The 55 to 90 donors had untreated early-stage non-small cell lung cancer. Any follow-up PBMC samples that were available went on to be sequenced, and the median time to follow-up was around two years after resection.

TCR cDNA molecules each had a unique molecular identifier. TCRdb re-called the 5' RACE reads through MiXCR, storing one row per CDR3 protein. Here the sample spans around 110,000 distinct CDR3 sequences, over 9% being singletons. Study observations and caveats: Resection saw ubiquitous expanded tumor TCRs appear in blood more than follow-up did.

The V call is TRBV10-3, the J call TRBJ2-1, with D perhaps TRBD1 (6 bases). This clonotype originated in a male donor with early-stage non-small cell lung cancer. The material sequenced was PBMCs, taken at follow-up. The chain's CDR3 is CAIRPGTNSYNVQFF. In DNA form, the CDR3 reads TGTGCCATCAGACCCGGGACAAACTCCTACAATGTGCAGTTCTTC.